Below are 9 T cell receptor beta chains sequenced from a single sample in a study of cytomegalovirus exposure and HLA in healthy donors (dated by TCRdb to 2017 to 2019). Library creation used the immunoSEQ multiplex PCR assay. The multiplex PCR relied on a mix of 60 forward primers for TCR Vbeta segments and 13 reverse primers for TCR Jbeta segments. TCRdb retrieved this table from immuneACCESS and kept in-frame rearrangements only. Not all clones are present; in checked studies, unresolved V genes account for under half, and no reason is known for the remainder. The sample records over 150,000 clones, 82% of which are singletons. The ten largest clones add up to around 10% of the sample. The sample consisted of PBMCs. The receptors originated from a man aged 50-59 years in good health and CMV-seropositive.

V usage is TRBV19 and J usage is TRBJ1-5; D not resolved. This CDR3 comprises 13 residues. The ends were cut back, 5 bases at V and 3 bases at J, with 8 bases in the middle. Germline CDR1 reads LNHDA; CDR2 reads SQIVND (reference sequence). CDR3 bases: TGTGCCAGTAGTGAGGGAGTCAATCAGCCCCAGCATTTT. Translated, it gives CASSEGVNQPQHF.

The V and J genes are TRBV27 and TRBJ2-7; TRBD2 aligns across 12 bases. The germline CDR1 and CDR2 sequences are MNHEY and SMNVEV (reference sequence). V was clipped by 4 bases and J by 6 bases; unmatched bases: 4. The CDR3 has 14 residues. In nucleotides, the CDR3 is TGTGCCAGCAGTTCCGGGACTAGCGGGTCCGAGCAGTACTTC. Its translation: CASSSGTSGSEQYF.

V and J are TRBV28 and TRBJ1-1, with a possible D match to TRBD1 (5 bases). The V end lost 6 bases, the J end lost 5 bases, and 10 bases lay between the germline ends. Germline values: CDR1 MDHEN, CDR2 SYDVKM. The CDR3 extends over 12 amino acids. The CDR3, as DNA: TGTGCCAGCAGAGGGGCAGGTACTGAAGCTTTCTTT. Protein sequence: CASRGAGTEAFF.

The chain has TRBV9 and TRBJ2-1; TRBD2 might be the D (5 bases). CDR1 and CDR2 (germline): SGDLS, YYNGEE. The CDR3 has 12 residues. Trimming cost V 1 base and J 13 bases, with 12 bases left between them. CDR3 sequence reads: CASSVMRAPQFF. CDR3 nucleotide sequence: TGTGCCAGCAGCGTAATGAGGGCCCCCCAGTTCTTC. Based on the CDR3 plus reference TRBV9 and TRBJ2-1, the full variable domain is DSGVTQTPKHLITATGQRVTLRCSPRSGDLSVYWYQQSLDQGLQFLIQYYNGEERAKGNILERFSAQQFPDLHSELNLSSLELGDSALYFCASSVMRAPQFFGPGTRLTVL.

The chain is built from TRBV6-5 and TRBJ1-1; the D is unclear. V lost 6 bases to trimming and J lost 1 base, with 15 bases between them. Germline CDR1 MNHEY, CDR2 SVGAGI. This CDR3 is built from 15 residues. CDR3 loop: CASSSASSGNTEAFF. The CDR3 DNA is TGTGCCAGCAGCTCCGCGTCAAGTGGGAACACTGAAGCTTTCTTT.

The V call is TRBV4-3, the J call TRBJ2-7; 7 bases fit TRBD2. The trim removed 1 base at V and 5 bases at J, leaving 8 bases unmatched. Germline lookup yields CDR1 LGHNA and CDR2 YSLEER. The CDR3 extends over 15 amino acids. CDR3 in amino acids: CASSQVTGGSHEQYF. CDR3 sequence (DNA): TGCGCCAGCAGCCAAGTGACGGGCGGGAGCCACGAGCAGTACTTC.

The J gene is TRBJ1-1, the V gene TRBV11-1; a weak D match, TRBD1 (5 bases). This CDR3 is 13 amino acids long. Deletions cut 5 bases from V and 6 bases from J, with 13 bases between. CDR1 SGHAT and CDR2 FQDESV come from the germline V gene (reference sequence). CDR3 sequence (DNA): TGTGCCAGCAGCCGGACGGGGGGAGCTGAAGCTTTCTTT. This codes for CASSRTGGAEAFF.

The chain couples TRBV7-3 to TRBJ2-2; D is unresolved. From germline, CDR1 is SGHTA and CDR2 FQGTGA. The V end was cut by 5 bases, the J end by 1 base, with 23 bases between. The CDR3 sequence is 19 residues long. The CDR3 is CASSPLGGVDGRNTGELFF. The CDR3 bases are TGTGCCAGCAGCCCTCTCGGCGGCGTCGACGGCCGGAACACCGGGGAGCTGTTTTTT.

This clone was seen a single time. V is TRBV5-6 and J is TRBJ2-1; 9 bases are shared with TRBD2. The CDR3 is 15 amino acids. Losses at the gene ends were 0 bases for V and 7 bases for J; bases not matched to a gene: 5. The germline gives CDR1 SGHDT, CDR2 YYEEEE. CDR3 sequence reads: CASSLGVAGENEQFF. CDR3 coding DNA: TGTGCCAGCAGCTTGGGAGTAGCGGGAGAGAATGAGCAGTTCTTC. Using reference TRBV5-6 and TRBJ2-1 for the parts outside the CDR3, the full variable domain is DAGVTQSPTHLIKTRGQQVTLRCSPKSGHDTVSWYQQALGQGPQFIFQYYEEEERQRGNFPDRFSGHQFPNYSSELNVNALLLGDSALYLCASSLGVAGENEQFFGPGTRLTVL.